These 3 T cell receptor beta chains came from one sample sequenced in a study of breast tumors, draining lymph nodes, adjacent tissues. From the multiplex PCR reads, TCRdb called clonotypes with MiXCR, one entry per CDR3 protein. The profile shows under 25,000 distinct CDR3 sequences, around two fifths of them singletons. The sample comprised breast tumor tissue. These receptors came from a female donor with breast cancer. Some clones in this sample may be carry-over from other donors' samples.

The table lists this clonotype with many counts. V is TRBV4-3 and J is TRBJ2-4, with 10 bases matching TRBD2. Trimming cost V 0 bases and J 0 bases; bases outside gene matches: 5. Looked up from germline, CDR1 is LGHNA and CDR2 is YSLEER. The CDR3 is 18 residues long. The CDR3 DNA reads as TGCGCCAGCAGCCAAGAAACCCTAGCGGGGGTAGCCAAAAACATTCAGTACTTC. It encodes CASSQETLAGVAKNIQYF.

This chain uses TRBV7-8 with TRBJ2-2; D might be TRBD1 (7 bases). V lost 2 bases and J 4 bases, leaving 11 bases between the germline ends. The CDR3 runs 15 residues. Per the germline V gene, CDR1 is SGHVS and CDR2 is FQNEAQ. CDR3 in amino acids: CASSLQGGCTGELFF. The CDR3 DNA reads TGTGCCAGCAGCTTACAGGGGGGTTGCACCGGGGAGCTGTTTTTT. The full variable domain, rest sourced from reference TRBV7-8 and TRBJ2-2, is GAGVSQSPRYKVAKRGQDVALRCDPISGHVSLFWYQQALGQGPEFLTYFQNEAQLDKSGLPSDRFFAERPEGSVSTLKIQRTQQEDSAVYLCASSLQGGCTGELFFGEGSRLTVL.

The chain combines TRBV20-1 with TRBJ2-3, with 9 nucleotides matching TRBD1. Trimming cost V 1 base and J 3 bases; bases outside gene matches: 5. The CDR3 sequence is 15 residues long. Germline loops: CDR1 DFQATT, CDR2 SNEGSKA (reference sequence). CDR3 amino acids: CSARVGTGWTDTQYF. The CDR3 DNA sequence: TGCAGTGCTAGAGTCGGGACAGGGTGGACAGATACGCAGTATTTT.